This note documents a single T cell receptor (beta chain) sequence. This sample is drawn from a study of blood T cell repertoires in COVID-19. About the study: The origin of the acute and convalescent COVID-19 samples was the United States, Italy and Spain. PBMCs, B-cell-depleted T cells, or T cells were the source of the cDNA or gDNA that made up the material.

Clinical histories supplied by participants themselves formed the basis of cohort assignment. Produced via immunoSEQ multiplex PCR; TCRdb's table is partial and in-frame only. Among some 220,000 clones, 75% to 90% were seen once, and the ten largest hold about 3.5%. Trimming left V 0 bases short and J 5 bases short, with 15 bases between. The CDR3 covers 15 residues. Germline CDR1 is SGHRS and CDR2 is YFSETQ. V is TRBV5-1 and J is TRBJ2-7; TRBD1 might be the D (6 bases). The receptor was derived from a woman aged 18-29 years in a cohort exposed to, infected with or recovered from COVID-19 (not recorded which). Source material: PBMCs or T cells enriched from blood (not recorded which). The CDR3 here is CASSLGTGPTNEQYF. The CDR3 DNA is TGCGCCAGCAGCTTGGGAACAGGGCCCACCAACGAGCAGTACTTC.